This record looks at one TCR beta chain sequence and its context. These data belong to a study of blood T cell repertoires in COVID-19. Looking at the study overall: Some COVID-19 samples were acute and others convalescent; all came from the United States, Italy and Spain.

The method was immunoSEQ multiplex PCR; TCRdb's version includes in-frame clones alone and lacks a portion of them. The table includes around 250,000 clones, over 75% detected once. In germline, CDR1 is MDHEN, CDR2 SYDVKM. This CDR3 comprises 15 residues. V lost 0 bases, J lost 3 bases, and 0 bases stayed unmatched. Source material: peripheral blood. The chain couples TRBV28 to TRBJ2-2; 8 nucleotides line up with TRBD1. This TCR came from an older woman with COVID-19, enrolled during active disease. The CDR3 is CASSLWGQDTGELFF. CDR3 bases: TGTGCCAGCAGTTTATGGGGACAGGACACCGGGGAGCTGTTTTTT.